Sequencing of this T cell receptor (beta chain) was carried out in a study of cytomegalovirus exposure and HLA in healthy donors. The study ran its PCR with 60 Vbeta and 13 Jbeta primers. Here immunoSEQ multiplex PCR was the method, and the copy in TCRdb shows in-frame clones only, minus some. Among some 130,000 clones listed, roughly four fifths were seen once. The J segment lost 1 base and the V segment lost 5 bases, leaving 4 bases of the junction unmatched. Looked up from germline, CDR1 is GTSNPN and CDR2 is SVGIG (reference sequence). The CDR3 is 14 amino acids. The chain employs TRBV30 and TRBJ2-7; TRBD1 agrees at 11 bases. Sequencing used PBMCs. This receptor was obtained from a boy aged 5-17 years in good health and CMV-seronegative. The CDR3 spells CAWVRDRGSYEQYF. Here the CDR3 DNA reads TGTGCCTGGGTCCGGGACAGGGGGTCCTACGAGCAGTACTTC.